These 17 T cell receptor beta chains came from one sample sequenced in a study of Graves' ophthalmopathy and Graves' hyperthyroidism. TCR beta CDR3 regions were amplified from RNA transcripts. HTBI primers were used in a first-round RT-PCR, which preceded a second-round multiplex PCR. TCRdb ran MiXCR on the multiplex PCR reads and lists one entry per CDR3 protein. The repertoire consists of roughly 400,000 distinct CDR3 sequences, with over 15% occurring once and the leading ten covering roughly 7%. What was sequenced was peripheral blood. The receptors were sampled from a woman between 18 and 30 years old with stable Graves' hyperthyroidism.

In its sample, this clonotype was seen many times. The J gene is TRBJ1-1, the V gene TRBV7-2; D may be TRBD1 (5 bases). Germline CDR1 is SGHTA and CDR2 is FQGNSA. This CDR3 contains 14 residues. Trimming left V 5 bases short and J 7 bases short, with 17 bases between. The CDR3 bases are TGTGCCAGCAGCCCCCCAGCGGGACGGCTTGAAGCTTTCTTT. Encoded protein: CASSPPAGRLEAFF.

The CDR3 is CSVESGSGYTF. The CDR3 DNA is TGCAGCGTTGAATCAGGGTCTGGCTACACCTTC. This chain uses TRBV29-1 with TRBJ1-2; D is perhaps TRBD1 (5 bases). The CDR3 extends over 11 amino acids. CDR1 SQVTM and CDR2 ANQGSEA come from the germline V gene. V was shortened by 2 bases and J by 7 bases, with 8 bases between the two germline ends.

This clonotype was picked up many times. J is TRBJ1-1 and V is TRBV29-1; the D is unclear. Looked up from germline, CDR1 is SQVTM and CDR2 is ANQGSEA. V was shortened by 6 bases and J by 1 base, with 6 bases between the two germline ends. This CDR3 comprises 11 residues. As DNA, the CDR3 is TGCAGCGTAGGGCGGAACACTGAAGCTTTCTTT. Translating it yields CSVGRNTEAFF. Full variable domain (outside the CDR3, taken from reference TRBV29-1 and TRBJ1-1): SAVISQKPSRDICQRGTSLTIQCQVDSQVTMMFWYRQQPGQSLTLIATANQGSEATYESGFVIDKFPISRPNLTFSTLTVSNMSPEDSSIYLCSVGRNTEAFFGQGTRLTVV.

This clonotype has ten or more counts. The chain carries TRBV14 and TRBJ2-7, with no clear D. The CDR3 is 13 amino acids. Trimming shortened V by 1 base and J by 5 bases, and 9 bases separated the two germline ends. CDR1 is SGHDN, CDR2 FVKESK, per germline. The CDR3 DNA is TGTGCCAGCAGCCAAGTGAGGTTCCACGAGCAGTACTTC. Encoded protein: CASSQVRFHEQYF.

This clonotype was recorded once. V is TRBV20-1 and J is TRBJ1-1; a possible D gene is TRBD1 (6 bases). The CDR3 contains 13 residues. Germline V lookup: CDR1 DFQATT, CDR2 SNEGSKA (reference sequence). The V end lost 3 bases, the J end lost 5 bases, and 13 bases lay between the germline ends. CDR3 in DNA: TGCAGTGCTAGGGGGGCCAGGGATACTGAAGCTTTCTTT. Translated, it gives CSARGARDTEAFF.

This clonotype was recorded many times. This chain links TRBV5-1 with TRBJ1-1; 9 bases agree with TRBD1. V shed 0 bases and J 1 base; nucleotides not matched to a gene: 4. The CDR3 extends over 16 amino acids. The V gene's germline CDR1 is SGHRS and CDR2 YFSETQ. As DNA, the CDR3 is TGCGCCAGCAGCTTGGAGGGACAGGGAGGGAACACTGAAGCTTTCTTT. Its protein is CASSLEGQGGNTEAFF.

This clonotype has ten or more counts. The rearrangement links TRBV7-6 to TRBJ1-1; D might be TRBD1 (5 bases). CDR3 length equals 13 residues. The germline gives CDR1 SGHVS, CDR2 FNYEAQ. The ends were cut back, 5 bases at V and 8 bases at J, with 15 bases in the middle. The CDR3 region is CASSTIGGAEAFF. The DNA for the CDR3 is TGTGCCAGCAGCACAATAGGCGGGGCCGAAGCTTTCTTT.

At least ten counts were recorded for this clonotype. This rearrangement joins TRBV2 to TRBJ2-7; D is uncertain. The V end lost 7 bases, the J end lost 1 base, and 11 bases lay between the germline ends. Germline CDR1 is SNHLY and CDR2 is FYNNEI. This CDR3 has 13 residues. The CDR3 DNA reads TGTGCCAGCACAGCCTCGCCTTCCTACGAGCAGTACTTC. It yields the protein CASTASPSYEQYF.

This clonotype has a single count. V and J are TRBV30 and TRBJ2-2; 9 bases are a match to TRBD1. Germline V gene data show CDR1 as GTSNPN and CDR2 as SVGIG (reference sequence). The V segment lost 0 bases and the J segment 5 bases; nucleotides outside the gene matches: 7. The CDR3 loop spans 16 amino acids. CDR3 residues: CAWSVPVTGGTGELFF. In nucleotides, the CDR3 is TGTGCCTGGAGTGTACCTGTGACAGGGGGGACCGGGGAGCTGTTTTTT.

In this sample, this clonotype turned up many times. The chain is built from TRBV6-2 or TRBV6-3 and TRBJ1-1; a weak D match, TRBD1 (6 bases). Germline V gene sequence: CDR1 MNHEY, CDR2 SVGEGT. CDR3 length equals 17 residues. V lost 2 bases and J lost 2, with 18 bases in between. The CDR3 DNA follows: TGTGCCAGCAGTTACCGACCAGGGGCGAGGGGAAACACTGAAGCTTTCTTT. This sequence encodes CASSYRPGARGNTEAFF.

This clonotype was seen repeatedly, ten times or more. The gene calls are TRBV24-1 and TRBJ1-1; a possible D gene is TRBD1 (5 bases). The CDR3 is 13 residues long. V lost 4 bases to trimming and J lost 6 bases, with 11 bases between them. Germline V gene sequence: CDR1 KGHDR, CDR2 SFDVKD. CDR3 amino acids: CATSEGGEAEAFF. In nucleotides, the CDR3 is TGTGCCACCAGTGAGGGGGGGGAGGCTGAAGCTTTCTTT.

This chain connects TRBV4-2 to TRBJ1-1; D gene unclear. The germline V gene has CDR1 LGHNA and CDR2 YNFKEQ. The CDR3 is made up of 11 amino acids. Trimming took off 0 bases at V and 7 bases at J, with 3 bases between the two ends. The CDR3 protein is CASSQDSEAFF. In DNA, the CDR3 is TGTGCCAGCAGCCAAGATAGTGAAGCTTTCTTT.

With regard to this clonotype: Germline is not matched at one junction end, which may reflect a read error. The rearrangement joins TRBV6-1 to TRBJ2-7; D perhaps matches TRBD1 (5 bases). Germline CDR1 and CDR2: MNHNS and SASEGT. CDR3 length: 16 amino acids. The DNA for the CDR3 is TGTGCCAGCAGGGCTCAGCCAGGACACGGAAGATACGAACAGTACTTC. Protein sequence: CASRAQPGHGRYEQYF.

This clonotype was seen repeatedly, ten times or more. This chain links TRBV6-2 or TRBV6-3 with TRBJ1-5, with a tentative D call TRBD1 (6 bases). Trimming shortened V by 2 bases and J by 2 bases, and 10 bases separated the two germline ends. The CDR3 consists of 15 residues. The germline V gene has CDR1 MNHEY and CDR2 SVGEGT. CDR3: CASSYGGAGNQPQHF. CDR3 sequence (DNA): TGTGCCAGCAGTTACGGGGGGGCAGGCAATCAGCCCCAGCATTTT.

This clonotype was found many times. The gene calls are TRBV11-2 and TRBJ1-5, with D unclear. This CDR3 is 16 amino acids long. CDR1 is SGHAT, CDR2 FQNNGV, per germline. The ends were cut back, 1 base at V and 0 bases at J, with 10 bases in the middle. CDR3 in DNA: TGTGCCAGCAGCTTAGGGGTGGGTCATAGCAATCAGCCCCAGCATTTT. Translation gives CASSLGVGHSNQPQHF.

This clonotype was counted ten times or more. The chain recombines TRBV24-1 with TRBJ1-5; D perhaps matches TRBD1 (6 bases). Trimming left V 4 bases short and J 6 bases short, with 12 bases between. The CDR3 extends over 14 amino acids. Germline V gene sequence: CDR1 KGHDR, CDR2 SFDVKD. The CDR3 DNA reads TGTGCCACCAGTGAGGGGGGGGCAGGTCAGCCCCAGCATTTT. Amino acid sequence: CATSEGGAGQPQHF.

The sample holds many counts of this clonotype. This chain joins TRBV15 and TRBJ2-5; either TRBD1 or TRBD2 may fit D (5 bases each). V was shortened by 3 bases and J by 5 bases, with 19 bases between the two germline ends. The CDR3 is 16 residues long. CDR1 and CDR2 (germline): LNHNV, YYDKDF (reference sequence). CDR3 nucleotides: TGTGCCACCAGCAGCGTTCCGGGCGCCTGGGGGGAGACCCAGTACTTC. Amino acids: CATSSVPGAWGETQYF.